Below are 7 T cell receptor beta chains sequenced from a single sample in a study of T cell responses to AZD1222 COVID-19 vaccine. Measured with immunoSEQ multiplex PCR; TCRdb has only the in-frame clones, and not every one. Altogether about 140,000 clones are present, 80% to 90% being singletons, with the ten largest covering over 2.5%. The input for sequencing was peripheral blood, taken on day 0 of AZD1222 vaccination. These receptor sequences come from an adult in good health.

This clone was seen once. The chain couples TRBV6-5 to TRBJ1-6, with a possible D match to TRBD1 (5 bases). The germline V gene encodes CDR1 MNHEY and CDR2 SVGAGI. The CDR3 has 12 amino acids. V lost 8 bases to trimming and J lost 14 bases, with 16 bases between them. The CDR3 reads CASGGWGLTLHF. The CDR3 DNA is TGTGCCAGCGGGGGATGGGGCCTGACCCTCCACTTT.

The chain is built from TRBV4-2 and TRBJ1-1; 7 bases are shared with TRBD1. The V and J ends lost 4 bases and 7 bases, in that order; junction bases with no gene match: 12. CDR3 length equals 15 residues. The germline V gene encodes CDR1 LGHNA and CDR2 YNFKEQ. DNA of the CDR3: TGTGCCAGCAGCCTACCGGAGACAGGGCATAATGAAGCTTTCTTT. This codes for CASSLPETGHNEAFF.

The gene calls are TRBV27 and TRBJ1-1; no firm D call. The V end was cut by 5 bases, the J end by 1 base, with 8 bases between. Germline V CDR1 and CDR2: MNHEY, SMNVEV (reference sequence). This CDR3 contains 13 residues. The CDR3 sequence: CASSHTANTEAFF. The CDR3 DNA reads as TGTGCCAGCAGTCACACAGCGAACACTGAAGCTTTCTTT.

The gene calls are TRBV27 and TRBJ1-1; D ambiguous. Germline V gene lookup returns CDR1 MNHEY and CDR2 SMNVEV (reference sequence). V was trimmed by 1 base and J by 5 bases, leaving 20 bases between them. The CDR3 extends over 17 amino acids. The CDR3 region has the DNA TGTGCCAGCAGTTTATTGGGATCAAGGGCCGGGGAGACTGAAGCTTTCTTT. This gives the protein CASSLLGSRAGETEAFF.

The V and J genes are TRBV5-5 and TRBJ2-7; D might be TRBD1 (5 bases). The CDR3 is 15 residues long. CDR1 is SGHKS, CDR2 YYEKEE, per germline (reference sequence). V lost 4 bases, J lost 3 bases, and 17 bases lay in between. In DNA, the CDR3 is TGTGCCAGCAGCGGATTGACGGACACGGGCTACGAGCAGTACTTC. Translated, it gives CASSGLTDTGYEQYF.

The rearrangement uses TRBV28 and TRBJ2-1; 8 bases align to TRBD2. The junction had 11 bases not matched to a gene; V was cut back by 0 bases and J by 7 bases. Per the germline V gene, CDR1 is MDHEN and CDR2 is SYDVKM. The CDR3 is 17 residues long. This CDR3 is CASSLWLREEITNEQFF. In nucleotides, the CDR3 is TGTGCCAGCAGTTTATGGTTGCGGGAGGAAATCACGAATGAGCAGTTCTTC.

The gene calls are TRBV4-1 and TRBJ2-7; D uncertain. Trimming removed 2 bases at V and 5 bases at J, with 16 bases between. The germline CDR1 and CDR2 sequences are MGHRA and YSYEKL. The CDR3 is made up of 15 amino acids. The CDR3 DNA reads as TGCGCCAGCAGCCAACCGACTTCGCGCCCCCACGAGCAGTACTTC. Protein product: CASSQPTSRPHEQYF.